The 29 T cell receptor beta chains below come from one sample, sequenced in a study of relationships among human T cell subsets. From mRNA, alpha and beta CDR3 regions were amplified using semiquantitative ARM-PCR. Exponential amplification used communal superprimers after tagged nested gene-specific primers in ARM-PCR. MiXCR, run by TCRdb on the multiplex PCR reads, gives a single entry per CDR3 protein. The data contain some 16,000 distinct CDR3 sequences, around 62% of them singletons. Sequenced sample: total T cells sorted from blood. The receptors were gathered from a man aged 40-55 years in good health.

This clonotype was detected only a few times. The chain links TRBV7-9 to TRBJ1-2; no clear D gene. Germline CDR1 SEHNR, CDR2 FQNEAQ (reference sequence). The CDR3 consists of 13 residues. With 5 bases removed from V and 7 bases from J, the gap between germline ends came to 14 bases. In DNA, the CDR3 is TGTGCCAGCAGCCCGGAGAGCTGGGCTGGCTACACCTTC. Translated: CASSPESWAGYTF.

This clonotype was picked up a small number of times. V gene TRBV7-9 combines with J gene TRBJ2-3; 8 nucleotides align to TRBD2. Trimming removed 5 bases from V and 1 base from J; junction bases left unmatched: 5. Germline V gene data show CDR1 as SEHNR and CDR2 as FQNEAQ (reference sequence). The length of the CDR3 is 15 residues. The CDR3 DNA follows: TGTGCCAGCAGCCCAGCGGGGGACCGCACAGATACGCAGTATTTT. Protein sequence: CASSPAGDRTDTQYF.

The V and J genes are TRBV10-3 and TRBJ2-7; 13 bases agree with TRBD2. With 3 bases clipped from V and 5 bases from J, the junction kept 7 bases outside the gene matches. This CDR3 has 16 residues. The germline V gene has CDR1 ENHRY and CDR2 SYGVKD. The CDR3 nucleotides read TGTGCCATCAGTGAACTAGCGGGGGGGCCGGGAAACGAGCAGTACTTC. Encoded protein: CAISELAGGPGNEQYF.

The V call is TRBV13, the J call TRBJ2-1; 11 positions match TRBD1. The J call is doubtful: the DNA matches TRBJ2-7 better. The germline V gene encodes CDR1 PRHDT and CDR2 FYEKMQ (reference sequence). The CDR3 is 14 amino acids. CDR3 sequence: CASSLRDRGYEQYF. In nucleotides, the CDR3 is TGTGCCAGCAGCTTACGGGACAGGGGGTACGAGCAGTACTTC.

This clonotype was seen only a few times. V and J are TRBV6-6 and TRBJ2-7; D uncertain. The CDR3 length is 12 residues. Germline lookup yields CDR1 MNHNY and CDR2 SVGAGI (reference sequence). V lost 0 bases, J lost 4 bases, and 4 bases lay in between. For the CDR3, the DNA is TGTGCCAGCAGTTACTCCCGGTACGAGCAGTACTTC. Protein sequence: CASSYSRYEQYF.

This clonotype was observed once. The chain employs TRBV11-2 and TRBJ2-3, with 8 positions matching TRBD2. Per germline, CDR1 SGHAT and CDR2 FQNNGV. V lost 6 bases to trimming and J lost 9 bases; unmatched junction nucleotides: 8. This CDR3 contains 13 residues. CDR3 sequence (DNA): TGTGCCAGCAGTCTGAATAGCGGGGACACGCAGTATTTT. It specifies CASSLNSGDTQYF.

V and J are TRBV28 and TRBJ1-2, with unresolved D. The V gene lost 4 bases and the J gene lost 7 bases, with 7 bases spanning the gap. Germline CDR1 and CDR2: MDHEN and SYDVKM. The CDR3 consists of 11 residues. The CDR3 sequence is CASSSRGGYTF. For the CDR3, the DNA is TGTGCCAGCAGTTCCCGCGGTGGCTACACCTTC.

The CDR3 here is CASSFRTGELFF. CDR3 coding DNA: TGTGCCAGCAGCTTTCGAACCGGGGAGCTGTTTTTT. The chain is built from TRBV5-8 and TRBJ2-2; no definite D call. The ends were cut back, 2 bases at V and 5 bases at J, with 4 bases in the middle. Germline CDR1 reads SGHTS; CDR2 reads YDEGEE. This CDR3 comprises 12 residues.

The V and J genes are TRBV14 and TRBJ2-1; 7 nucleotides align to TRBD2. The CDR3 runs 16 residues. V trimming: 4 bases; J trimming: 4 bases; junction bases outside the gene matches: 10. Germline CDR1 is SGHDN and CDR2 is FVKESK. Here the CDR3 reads CASSPFSSGAYNEQFF. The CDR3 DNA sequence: TGTGCCAGCAGCCCATTTTCTAGCGGAGCTTACAATGAGCAGTTCTTC.

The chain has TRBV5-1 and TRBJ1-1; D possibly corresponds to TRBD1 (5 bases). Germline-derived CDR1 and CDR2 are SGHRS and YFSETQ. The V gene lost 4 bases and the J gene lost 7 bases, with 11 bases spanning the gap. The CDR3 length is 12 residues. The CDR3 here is CASSKGQREAFF. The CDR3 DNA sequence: TGCGCCAGCAGCAAAGGACAACGTGAAGCTTTCTTT.

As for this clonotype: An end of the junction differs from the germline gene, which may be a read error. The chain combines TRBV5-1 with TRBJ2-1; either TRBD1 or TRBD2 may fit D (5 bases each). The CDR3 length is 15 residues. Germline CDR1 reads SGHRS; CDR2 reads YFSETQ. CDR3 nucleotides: TGCGCCAGCAACTTGGGCGTTAGGGACGCGAATGAGCAGTTCTTC. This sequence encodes CASNLGVRDANEQFF.

CDR3 loop: CASSPPSGGSYEQYF. The CDR3 DNA reads as TGTGCCAGCAGCCCCCCCAGCGGGGGTTCCTACGAGCAGTACTTC. The chain is built from TRBV7-9 and TRBJ2-7; 8 positions match TRBD2. CDR3 length: 15 residues. In germline, CDR1 is SEHNR, CDR2 FQNEAQ (reference sequence). The V and J ends lost 5 bases and 1 base, in that order; junction bases with no gene match: 7. The entire variable domain, with the rest obtained from reference TRBV7-9 and TRBJ2-7, is as follows: DTGVSQNPRHKITKRGQNVTFRCDPISEHNRLYWYRQTLGQGPEFLTYFQNEAQLEKSRLLSDRFSAERPKGSFSTLEIQRTEQGDSAMYLCASSPPSGGSYEQYFGPGTRLTVT.

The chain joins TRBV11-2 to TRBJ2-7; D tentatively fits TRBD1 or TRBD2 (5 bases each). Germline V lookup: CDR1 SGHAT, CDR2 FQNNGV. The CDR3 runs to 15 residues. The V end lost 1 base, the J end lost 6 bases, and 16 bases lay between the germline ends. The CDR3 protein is CASSLGTLPGSEQYF. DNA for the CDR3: TGTGCCAGCAGCTTAGGCACGCTGCCAGGGAGCGAGCAGTACTTC.

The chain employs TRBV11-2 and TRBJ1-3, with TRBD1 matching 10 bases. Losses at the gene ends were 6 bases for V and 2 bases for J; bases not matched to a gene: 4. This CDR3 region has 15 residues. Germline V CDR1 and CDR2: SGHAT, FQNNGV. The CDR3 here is CASRPGQGPGNTIYF. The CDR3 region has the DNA TGTGCCAGCAGACCGGGACAGGGGCCTGGAAACACCATATATTTT.

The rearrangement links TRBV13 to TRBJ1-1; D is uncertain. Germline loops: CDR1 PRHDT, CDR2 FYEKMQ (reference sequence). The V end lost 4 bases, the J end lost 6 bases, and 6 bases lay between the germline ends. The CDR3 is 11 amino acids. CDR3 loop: CASSSWAEAFF. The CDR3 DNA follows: TGTGCCAGCAGCTCGTGGGCTGAAGCTTTCTTT.

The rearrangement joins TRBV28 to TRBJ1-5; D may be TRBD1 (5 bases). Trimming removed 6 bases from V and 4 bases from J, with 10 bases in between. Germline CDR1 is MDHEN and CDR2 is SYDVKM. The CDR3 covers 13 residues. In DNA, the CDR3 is TGTGCCAGCAGGGGGCCGATTAATCAGCCCCAGCATTTT. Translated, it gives CASRGPINQPQHF.

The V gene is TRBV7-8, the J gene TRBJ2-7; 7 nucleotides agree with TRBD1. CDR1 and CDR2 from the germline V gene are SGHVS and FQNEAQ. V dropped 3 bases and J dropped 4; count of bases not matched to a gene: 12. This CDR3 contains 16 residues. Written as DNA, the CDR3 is TGTGCCAGCAGCTTGGGCACGGGACAGCTGGTTTACGAGCAGTACTTC. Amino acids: CASSLGTGQLVYEQYF.

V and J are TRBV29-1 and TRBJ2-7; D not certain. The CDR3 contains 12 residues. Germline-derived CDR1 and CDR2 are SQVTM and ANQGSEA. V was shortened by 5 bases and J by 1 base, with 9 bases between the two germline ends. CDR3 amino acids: CSVRYPSYEQYF. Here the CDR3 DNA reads TGCAGCGTTAGGTACCCTTCCTACGAGCAGTACTTC.

The CDR3 spells CASSLFLRANTEAFF. The CDR3, as DNA: TGTGCCAGCAGTTTATTCTTGAGGGCGAACACTGAAGCTTTCTTT. The chain recombines TRBV12-3 or TRBV12-4 with TRBJ1-1; D remains unclear. The CDR3 totals 15 residues. V shed 2 bases and J shed 1 base, with 11 bases lying between them.

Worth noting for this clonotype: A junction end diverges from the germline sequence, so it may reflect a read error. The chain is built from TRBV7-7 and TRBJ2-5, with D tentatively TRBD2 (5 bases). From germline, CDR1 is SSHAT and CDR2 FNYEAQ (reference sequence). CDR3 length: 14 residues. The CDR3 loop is CASSQPSGQATQYF. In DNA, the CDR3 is TGTGCTAGCAGCCAGCCAAGCGGCCAGGCAACCCAGTACTTC.

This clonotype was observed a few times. The CDR3 sequence is CSARATGRDLTEAFF. The DNA of the CDR3 is TGCAGTGCTAGAGCCACAGGAAGGGATCTCACTGAAGCTTTCTTT. The chain uses TRBV20-1 and TRBJ1-1; a weak D match, TRBD1 (5 bases). Trimming took off 1 base at V and 4 bases at J, with 16 bases between the two ends. The CDR3 has 15 amino acids. Germline V gene sequence: CDR1 DFQATT, CDR2 SNEGSKA (reference sequence).

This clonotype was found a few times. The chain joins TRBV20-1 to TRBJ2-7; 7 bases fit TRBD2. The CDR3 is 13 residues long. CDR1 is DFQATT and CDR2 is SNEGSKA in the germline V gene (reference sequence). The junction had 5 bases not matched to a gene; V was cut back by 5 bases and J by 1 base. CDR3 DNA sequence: TGCAGTGCTTCGGGAGGAGGGTCCTACGAGCAGTACTTC. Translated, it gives CSASGGGSYEQYF.

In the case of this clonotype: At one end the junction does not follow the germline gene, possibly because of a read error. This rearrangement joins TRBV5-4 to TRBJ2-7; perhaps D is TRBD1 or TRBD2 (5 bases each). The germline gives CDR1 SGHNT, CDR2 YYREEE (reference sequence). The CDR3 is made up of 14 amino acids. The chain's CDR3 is CASSLRDGPYEQYF. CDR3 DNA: TGCGCCAGCAGCTTACGGGACGGCCCCTACGAGCAGTACTTC.

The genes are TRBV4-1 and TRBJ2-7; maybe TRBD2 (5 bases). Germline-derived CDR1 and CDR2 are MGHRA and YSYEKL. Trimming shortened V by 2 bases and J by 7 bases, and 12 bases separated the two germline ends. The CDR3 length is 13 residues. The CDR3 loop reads CASSQTVTGEQYF. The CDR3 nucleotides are TGCGCCAGCAGCCAAACAGTTACGGGGGAGCAGTACTTC.

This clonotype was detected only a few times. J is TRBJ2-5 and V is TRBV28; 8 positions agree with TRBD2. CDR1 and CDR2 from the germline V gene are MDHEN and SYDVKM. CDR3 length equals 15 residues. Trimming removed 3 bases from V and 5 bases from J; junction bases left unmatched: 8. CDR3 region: CASSFGGTSLETQYF. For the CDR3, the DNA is TGTGCCAGCAGTTTCGGTGGGACTAGTTTGGAGACCCAGTACTTC.

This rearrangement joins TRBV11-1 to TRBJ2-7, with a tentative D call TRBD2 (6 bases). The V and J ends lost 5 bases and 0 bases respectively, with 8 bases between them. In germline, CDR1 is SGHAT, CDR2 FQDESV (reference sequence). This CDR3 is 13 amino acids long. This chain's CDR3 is CASSGTPSYEQYF. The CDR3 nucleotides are TGTGCCAGCAGCGGGACTCCCTCCTACGAGCAGTACTTC.

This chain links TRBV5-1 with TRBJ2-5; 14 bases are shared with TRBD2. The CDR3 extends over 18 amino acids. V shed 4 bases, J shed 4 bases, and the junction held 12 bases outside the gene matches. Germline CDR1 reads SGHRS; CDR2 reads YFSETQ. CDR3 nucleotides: TGCGCCAGCAGCCAACTCCCGGGACTAGCGGGAGATGGAGAGACCCAGTACTTC. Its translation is CASSQLPGLAGDGETQYF. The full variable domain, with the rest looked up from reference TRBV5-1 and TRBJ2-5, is KAGVTQTPRYLIKTRGQQVTLSCSPISGHRSVSWYQQTPGQGLQFLFEYFSETQRNKGNFPGRFSGRQFSNSRSEMNVSTLELGDSALYLCASSQLPGLAGDGETQYFGPGTRLLVL.

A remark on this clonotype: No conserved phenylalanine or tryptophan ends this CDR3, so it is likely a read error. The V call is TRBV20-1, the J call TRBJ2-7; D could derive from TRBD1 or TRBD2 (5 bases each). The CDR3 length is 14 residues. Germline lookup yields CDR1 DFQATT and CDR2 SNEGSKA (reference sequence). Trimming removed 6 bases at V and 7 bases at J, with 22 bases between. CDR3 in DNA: TGCAGTGCCCAGCCTGGGACCCACGCTATGGAGCAGTACCTC. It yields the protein CSAQPGTHAMEQYL.

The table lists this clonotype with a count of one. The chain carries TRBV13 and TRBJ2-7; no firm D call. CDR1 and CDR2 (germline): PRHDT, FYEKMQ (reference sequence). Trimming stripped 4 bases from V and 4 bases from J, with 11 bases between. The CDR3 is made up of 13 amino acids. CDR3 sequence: CASSSNLAYEQYF. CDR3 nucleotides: TGTGCCAGCAGCTCTAACTTAGCTTACGAGCAGTACTTC.